This T cell receptor beta chain comes out of a study of early T cells in non-severe SARS-CoV-2 infection. Study context: The chains were unpaired, and the sequenced material was bulk RNA from unsorted whole blood. Study results and limitations: Private and CD4 specificities were missed by VDJdb matching, skewed to anti-spike CD8.

Attachment of unique molecular identifiers was made to individual cDNA molecules. In TCRdb, the 5' RACE reads were re-called with MiXCR into one record per CDR3 protein. The sample yields about 58,000 distinct CDR3 sequences, around 12% seen once. The V and J ends lost 3 bases and 0 bases respectively, with 7 bases between them. This CDR3 is built from 15 residues. CDR1 and CDR2 (germline): SGHRS, YFSETQ. This clonotype was counted many times. Its antigen remains unidentified. This chain joins TRBV5-1 and TRBJ2-6; a weak D match, TRBD1 (5 bases). The material sequenced was whole blood. The TCR was taken from an adult who was a healthcare worker with PCR-confirmed SARS-CoV-2 infection or an uninfected control (not recorded which). The CDR3 spells CASSYTGSGANVLTF. DNA for the CDR3: TGCGCCAGCAGCTACACAGGCTCTGGGGCCAACGTCCTGACTTTC.